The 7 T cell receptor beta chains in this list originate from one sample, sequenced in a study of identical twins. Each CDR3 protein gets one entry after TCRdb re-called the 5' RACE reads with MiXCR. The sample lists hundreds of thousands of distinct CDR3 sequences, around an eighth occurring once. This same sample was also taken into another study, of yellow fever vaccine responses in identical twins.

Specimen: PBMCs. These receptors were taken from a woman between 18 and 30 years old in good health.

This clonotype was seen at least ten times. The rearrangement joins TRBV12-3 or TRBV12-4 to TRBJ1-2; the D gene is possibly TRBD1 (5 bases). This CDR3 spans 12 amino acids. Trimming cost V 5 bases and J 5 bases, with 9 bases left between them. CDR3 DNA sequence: TGTGCCAGCAGTGGAGGGACTTATGGCTACACCTTC. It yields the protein CASSGGTYGYTF.

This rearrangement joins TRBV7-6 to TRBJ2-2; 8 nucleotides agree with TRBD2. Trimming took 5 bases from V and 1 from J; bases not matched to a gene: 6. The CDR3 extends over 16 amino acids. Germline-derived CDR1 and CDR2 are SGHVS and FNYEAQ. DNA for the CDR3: TGTGCCAGCAGCACGCATAGCGGGAAGAACACCGGGGAGCTGTTTTTT. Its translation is CASSTHSGKNTGELFF.

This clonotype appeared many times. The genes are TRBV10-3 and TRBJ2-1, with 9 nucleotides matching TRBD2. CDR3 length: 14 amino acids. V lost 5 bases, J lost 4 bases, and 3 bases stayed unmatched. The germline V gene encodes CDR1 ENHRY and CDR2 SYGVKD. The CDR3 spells CAISWTSEYNEQFF. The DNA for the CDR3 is TGTGCCATCAGTTGGACTAGCGAATACAATGAGCAGTTCTTC.

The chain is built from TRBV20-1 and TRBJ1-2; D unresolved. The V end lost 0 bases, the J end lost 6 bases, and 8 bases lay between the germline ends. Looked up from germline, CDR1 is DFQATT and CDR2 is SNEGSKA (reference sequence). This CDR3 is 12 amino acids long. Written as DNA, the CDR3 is TGCAGTGCTAGAGATCCGACCGATGGCTACACCTTC. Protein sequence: CSARDPTDGYTF.

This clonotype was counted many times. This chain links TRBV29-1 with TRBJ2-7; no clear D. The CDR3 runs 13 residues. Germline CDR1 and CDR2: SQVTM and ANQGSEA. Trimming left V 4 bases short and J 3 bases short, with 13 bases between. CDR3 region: CSVVGSLLYEQYF. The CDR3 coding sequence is TGCAGCGTTGTTGGCAGTTTACTCTACGAGCAGTACTTC.

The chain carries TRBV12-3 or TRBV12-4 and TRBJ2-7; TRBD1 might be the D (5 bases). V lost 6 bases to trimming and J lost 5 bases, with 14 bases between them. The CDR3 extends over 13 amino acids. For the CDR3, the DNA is TGTGCCAGCAGCCTACAGGTCCAGCACGAGCAGTACTTC. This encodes CASSLQVQHEQYF.

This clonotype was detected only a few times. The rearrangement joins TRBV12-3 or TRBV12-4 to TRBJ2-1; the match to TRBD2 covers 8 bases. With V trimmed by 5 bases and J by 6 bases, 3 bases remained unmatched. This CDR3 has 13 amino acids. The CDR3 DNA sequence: TGTGCCAGCAGTCAGGGACTAGTCAATGAGCAGTTCTTC. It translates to CASSQGLVNEQFF.